Sequencing of this TCR beta chain was carried out in a study of PD-L1 blockade in urothelial cancer. Study context: Anywhere from 0 to 3 prior chemotherapy regimens had been received by patients. It was at 3 weeks (second dose) and 6 weeks after treatment start that blood was analyzed.

The sample holds a few counts of this clone. What it binds is not known. The repertoire was sequenced with immunoSEQ multiplex PCR; TCRdb's copy has only in-frame clones and lacks some. The table has over 35,000 clones, 90% to 95% seen once; the top ten hold 11%. Study findings and constraints: By 3 weeks, tumor-associated blood clones had expanded more in durable-benefit patients.

The time point is: pretreatment peripheral blood. Locally advanced or metastatic urothelial carcinoma was diagnosed in the patients. Per germline, CDR1 MDHEN and CDR2 SYDVKM. Trimming took 3 bases from V and 9 from J, leaving 15 bases between them. The length of the CDR3 is 14 residues. This sequence joins TRBV28 and TRBJ2-1, with unresolved D. This clonotype originated in a woman in her sixties with urothelial cancer. Material: PBMCs, obtained around atezolizumab (anti-PD-L1) treatment. The CDR3 DNA is TGTGCCAGCAGTTTTACGTTATATGGGCCTGAGCAGTTCTTC. It encodes CASSFTLYGPEQFF. Using reference TRBV28 and TRBJ2-1 for the parts outside the CDR3, the full variable domain is DVKVTQSSRYLVKRTGEKVFLECVQDMDHENMFWYRQDPGLGLRLIYFSYDVKMKEKGDIPEGYSVSREKKERFSLILESASTNQTSMYLCASSFTLYGPEQFFGPGTRLTVL.